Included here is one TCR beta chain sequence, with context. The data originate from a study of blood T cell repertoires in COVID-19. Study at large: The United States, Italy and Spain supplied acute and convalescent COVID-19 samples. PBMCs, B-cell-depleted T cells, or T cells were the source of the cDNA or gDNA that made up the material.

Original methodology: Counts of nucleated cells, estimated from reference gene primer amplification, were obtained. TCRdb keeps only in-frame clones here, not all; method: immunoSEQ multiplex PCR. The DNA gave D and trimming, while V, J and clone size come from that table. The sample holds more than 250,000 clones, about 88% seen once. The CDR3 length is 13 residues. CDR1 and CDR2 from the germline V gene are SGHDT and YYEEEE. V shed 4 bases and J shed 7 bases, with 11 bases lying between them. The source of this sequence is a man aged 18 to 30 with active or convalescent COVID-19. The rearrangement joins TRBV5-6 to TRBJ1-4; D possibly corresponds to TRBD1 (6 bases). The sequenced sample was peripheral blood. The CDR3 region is CASSTGQREKLFF. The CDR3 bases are TGTGCCAGCAGCACCGGACAGCGTGAAAAACTGTTTTTT.